The entry below gives a single T cell receptor beta chain sequence along with its context. V was pared by 5 bases and J by 9 bases, with 12 bases between. This CDR3 is 12 amino acids long. The sample comes from a study of T-cell memory formation after mild COVID-19. Across the study: TCR clusters largely stayed donor specific.

The 5'RACE method, run with constant-segment primers, produced TCR alpha and TCR beta cDNA libraries (carrying sample barcodes and UMIs). Using its own MiXCR run on the 5' RACE reads, TCRdb lists one record per CDR3 protein. This table holds some 69,000 distinct CDR3 sequences, 16% found once. Sequences were obtained from PBMCs or a T cell subset sorted from them (not recorded which). V is TRBV12-3 or TRBV12-4 and J is TRBJ2-3; no reliable D call. This TCR came from an adult woman who had mild COVID-19 (a few samples of this study predate the infection). Cell type and time point are not known. The CDR3 reads CASSTPTPTQYF. The CDR3 DNA is TGTGCCAGCAGTACTCCCACTCCGACGCAGTATTTT.